This record covers a single TCR beta chain. These data are taken from a study of blood T cell repertoires in COVID-19. Trimming stripped 4 bases from V and 5 bases from J, with 13 bases between. The CDR3 runs to 14 residues. CDR1 and CDR2 from the germline V gene are SGHTS and YDEGEE. Under the authors' procedure: Reference gene primer amplification gave estimated nucleated cell counts. Produced via immunoSEQ multiplex PCR; TCRdb's table is partial and in-frame only. V, J and clone size are taken as reported in that table, and D and trimming were inferred from the DNA itself. Here the sample spans 40,000 to 50,000 clones, 80% to 90% being singletons.

The sequence derives from a human donor in a cohort sampled during active COVID-19. The donor label of this sample is uncertain. The sample consisted of peripheral blood. The chain has TRBV5-8 and TRBJ1-5; D is undetermined. CDR3 DNA: TGTGCCAGCAGCCCGGTGGAGGCCTATCAGCCCCAGCATTTT. Its protein is CASSPVEAYQPQHF.